These 11 T cell receptor beta chains were all obtained from the same sample, sequenced in a study of untreated major depressive disorder (dated by TCRdb to the late 2010s). The library was produced with the immunoSEQ multiplex PCR assay. The table comes from immuneACCESS by way of TCRdb, which keeps in-frame sequences with V and J called. Part of the clones is missing from these tables; in studies checked, under half for an unresolved V gene and the rest for unknown reasons. This sample is represented by approximately 12,000 clones; 90% to 95% of them were singletons. About 1.5% of the sample is held by the ten biggest clonotypes. General conclusions and limits of the study: Higher TRBV05-01 (Vbeta 5.1) usage among CD4+ T cells of depressed patients compared with controls was confirmed by sequencing, with p = 0.040 in a one-tailed test.

No antigen has been identified for these receptors. Sequenced material: CD4+ T cells from PBMCs. The receptors shown here come from a young woman with major depressive disorder.

This rearrangement joins TRBV10-3 to TRBJ2-3; D is possibly TRBD2 (7 bases). Germline loops: CDR1 ENHRY, CDR2 SYGVKD. This CDR3 region has 15 residues. V was clipped by 8 bases and J by 2 bases, with 17 bases between them. CDR3 region: CAIGGGPFNTDTQYF. DNA for the CDR3: TGTGCCATCGGGGGGGGCCCCTTCAACACAGATACGCAGTATTTT.

This rearrangement joins TRBV2 to TRBJ2-7, with a possible D match to TRBD2 (5 bases). CDR3 length: 11 amino acids. CDR1 and CDR2 from the germline V gene are SNHLY and FYNNEI. V lost 6 bases to trimming and J lost 2 bases, with 5 bases between them. CDR3 region: CASSGAYEQYF. As DNA, the CDR3 is TGTGCCAGCAGCGGGGCCTACGAGCAGTACTTC.

The chain has TRBV9 and TRBJ1-2; D perhaps matches TRBD1 (5 bases). Germline CDR1 and CDR2: SGDLS and YYNGEE. V lost 3 bases and J 6 bases, leaving 18 bases between the germline ends. The CDR3 has 15 residues. The CDR3 spells CASSASPGDQDGYTF. In nucleotides, the CDR3 is TGTGCCAGCAGCGCCTCACCCGGGGACCAGGATGGCTACACCTTC. The complete variable domain, with remaining parts taken from reference TRBV9 and TRBJ1-2, reads DSGVTQTPKHLITATGQRVTLRCSPRSGDLSVYWYQQSLDQGLQFLIQYYNGEERAKGNILERFSAQQFPDLHSELNLSSLELGDSALYFCASSASPGDQDGYTFGSGTRLTVV.

The chain carries TRBV9 and TRBJ1-1; 8 positions agree with TRBD1. The CDR3 has 19 residues. Trimming cost V 3 bases and J 0 bases; bases outside gene matches: 16. Per the germline V gene, CDR1 is SGDLS and CDR2 is YYNGEE. The CDR3 protein is CASSARPGQGVSMNTEAFF. CDR3 DNA: TGTGCCAGCAGCGCGAGGCCCGGACAGGGTGTTTCCATGAACACTGAAGCTTTCTTT.

CDR3 sequence: CASSILAGGRTDTQYF. The DNA of the CDR3 is TGTGCCAGCAGTATACTAGCGGGAGGCCGCACAGATACGCAGTATTTT. This chain connects TRBV25-1 to TRBJ2-3; 12 bases are shared with TRBD2. With V trimmed by 5 bases and J by 1 base, 4 bases remained unmatched. The CDR3 has 16 amino acids. Germline V lookup: CDR1 MGHDK, CDR2 SYGVNS.

This clone was counted a few times. The V call is TRBV7-9, the J call TRBJ1-2; D ambiguous. The germline gives CDR1 SEHNR, CDR2 FQNEAQ (reference sequence). The CDR3 is made up of 12 amino acids. Trimming shortened V by 2 bases and J by 8 bases, and 9 bases separated the two germline ends. The CDR3 DNA reads TGTGCCAGCAGCTTACCGGGTCGGGGCTACACCTTC. Translating it yields CASSLPGRGYTF.

V usage is TRBV18 and J usage is TRBJ2-3; a possible D gene is TRBD2 (5 bases). The CDR3 sequence is 15 residues long. V dropped 1 base and J dropped 1 base, with 9 bases sitting between them. Germline assignment: CDR1 KGHSH and CDR2 LQKENI. In DNA form, the CDR3 reads TGTGCCAGCTCACCACGTCTGGGAGGCACAGATACGCAGTATTTT. Amino acid sequence: CASSPRLGGTDTQYF.

The chain joins TRBV15 to TRBJ2-3, with D maybe TRBD2 (5 bases). The CDR3 totals 14 residues. The V end was cut by 5 bases, the J end by 0 bases, with 9 bases between. Germline V lookup: CDR1 LNHNV, CDR2 YYDKDF (reference sequence). The CDR3 region is CATSPGSSTDTQYF. The CDR3 DNA reads TGTGCCACCAGCCCGGGATCTAGCACAGATACGCAGTATTTT.

This chain's CDR3 is CATARFGELFF. DNA for the CDR3: TGTGCCACAGCGAGATTTGGGGAGCTGTTTTTT. The chain links TRBV19 to TRBJ2-2; no definite D call. Germline CDR1 is LNHDA and CDR2 is SQIVND (reference sequence). This CDR3 comprises 11 residues. Trimming left V 10 bases short and J 8 bases short, with 11 bases between.

J is TRBJ2-2 and V is TRBV4-1, with D unclear. V lost 0 bases to trimming and J lost 6 bases, with 11 bases between them. Germline CDR1 is MGHRA and CDR2 is YSYEKL. This CDR3 is 15 amino acids long. The CDR3 DNA is TGCGCCAGCAGCCAAGAAGCTGGGATCCCCGGGGAGCTGTTTTTT. This sequence encodes CASSQEAGIPGELFF.

The V gene is TRBV15, the J gene TRBJ2-2; 12 bases map to TRBD2. The CDR3 extends over 16 amino acids. Germline CDR1 reads LNHNV; CDR2 reads YYDKDF (reference sequence). V was pared by 1 base and J by 5 bases, with 2 bases of the junction left unmatched. CDR3 sequence (DNA): TGTGCCACCAGCAGAGCAGGGACTAGCGGGACCGGGGAGCTGTTTTTT. Residues: CATSRAGTSGTGELFF. The full variable domain, rest sourced from reference TRBV15 and TRBJ2-2, is DAMVIQNPRYQVTQFGKPVTLSCSQTLNHNVMYWYQQKSSQAPKLLFHYYDKDFNNEADTPDNFQSRRPNTSFCFLDIRSPGLGDTAMYLCATSRAGTSGTGELFFGEGSRLTVL.